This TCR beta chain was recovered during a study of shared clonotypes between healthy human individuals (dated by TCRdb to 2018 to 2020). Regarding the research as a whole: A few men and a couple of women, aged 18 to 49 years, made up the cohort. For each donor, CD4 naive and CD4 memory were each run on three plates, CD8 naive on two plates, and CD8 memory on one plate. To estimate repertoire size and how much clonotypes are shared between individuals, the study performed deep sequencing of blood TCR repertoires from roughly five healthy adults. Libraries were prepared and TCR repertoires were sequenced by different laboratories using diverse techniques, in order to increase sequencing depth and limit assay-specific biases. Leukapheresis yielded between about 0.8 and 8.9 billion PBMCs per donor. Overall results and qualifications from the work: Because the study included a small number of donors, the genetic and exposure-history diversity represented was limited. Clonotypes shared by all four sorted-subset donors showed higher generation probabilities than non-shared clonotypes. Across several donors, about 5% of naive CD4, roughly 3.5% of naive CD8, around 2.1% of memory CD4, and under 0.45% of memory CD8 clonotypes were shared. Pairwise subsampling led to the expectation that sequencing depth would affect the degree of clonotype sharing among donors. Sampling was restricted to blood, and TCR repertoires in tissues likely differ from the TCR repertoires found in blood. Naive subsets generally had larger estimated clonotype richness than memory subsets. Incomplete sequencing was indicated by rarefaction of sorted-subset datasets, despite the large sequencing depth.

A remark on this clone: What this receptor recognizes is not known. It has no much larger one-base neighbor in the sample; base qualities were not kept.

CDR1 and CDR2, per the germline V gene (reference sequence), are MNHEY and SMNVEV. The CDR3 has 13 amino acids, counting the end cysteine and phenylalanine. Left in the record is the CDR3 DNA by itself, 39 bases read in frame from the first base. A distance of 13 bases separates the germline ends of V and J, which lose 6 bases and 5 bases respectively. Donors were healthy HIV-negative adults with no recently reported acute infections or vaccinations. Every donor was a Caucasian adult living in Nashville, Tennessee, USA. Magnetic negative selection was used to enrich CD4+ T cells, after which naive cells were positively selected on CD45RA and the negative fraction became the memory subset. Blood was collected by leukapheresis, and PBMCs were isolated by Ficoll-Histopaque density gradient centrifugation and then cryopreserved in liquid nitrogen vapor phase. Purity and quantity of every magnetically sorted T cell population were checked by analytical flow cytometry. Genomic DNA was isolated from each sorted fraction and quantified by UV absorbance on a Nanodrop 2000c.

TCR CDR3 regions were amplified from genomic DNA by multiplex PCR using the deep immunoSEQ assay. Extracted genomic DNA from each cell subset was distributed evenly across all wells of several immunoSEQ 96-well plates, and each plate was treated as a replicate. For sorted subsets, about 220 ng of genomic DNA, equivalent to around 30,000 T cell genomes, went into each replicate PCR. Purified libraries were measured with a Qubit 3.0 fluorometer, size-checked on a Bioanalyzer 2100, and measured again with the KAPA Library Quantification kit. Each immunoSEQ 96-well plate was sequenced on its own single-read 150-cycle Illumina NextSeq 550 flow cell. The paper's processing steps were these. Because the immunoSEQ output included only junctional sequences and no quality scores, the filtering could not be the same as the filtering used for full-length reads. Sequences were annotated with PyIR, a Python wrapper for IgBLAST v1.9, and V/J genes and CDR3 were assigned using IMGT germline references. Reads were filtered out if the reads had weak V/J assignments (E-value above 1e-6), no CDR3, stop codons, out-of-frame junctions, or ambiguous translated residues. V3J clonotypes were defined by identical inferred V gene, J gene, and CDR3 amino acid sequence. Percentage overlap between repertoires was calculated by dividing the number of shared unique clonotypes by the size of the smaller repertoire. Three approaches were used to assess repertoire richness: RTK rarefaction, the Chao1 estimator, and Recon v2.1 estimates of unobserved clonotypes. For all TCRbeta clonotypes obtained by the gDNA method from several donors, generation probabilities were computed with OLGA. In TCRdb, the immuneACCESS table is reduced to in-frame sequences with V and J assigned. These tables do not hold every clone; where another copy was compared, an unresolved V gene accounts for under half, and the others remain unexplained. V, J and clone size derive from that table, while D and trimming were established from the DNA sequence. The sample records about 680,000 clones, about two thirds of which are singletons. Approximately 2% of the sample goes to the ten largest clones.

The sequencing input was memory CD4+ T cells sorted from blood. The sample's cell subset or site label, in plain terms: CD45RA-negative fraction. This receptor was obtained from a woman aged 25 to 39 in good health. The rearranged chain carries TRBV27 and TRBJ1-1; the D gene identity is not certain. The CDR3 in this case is CASSRTRWTEAFF. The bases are TGTGCCAGCAGCCGGACCCGGTGGACTGAAGCTTTCTTT.